This TCR beta chain originates from a study of Ad26.COV2.S vaccination and SARS-CoV-2 variants. V lost 2 bases to trimming and J lost 6 bases, with 10 bases between them. The CDR3 is 13 residues long. Germline V gene data show CDR1 as SGHVS and CDR2 as FQNEAQ. Sequencing was performed with immunoSEQ multiplex PCR; in TCRdb, only in-frame clones are kept and a portion is missing. The sample yields 380,000 or so clones, 83% seen once. Treatment meaning: some 20 received Ad26.COV2.S at low or high dose, single or two shots; five or six received placebo; per-sample allocation not given. Sampling was performed 63 days after the first vaccine or placebo injection.

The sequence was obtained from a person aged 18-65 years who received the Ad26.COV2.S COVID-19 vaccine or a placebo. The starting material was peripheral blood, obtained in a trial of Ad26.COV2.S vaccine versus placebo. The V and J genes are TRBV7-8 and TRBJ1-1; D is undetermined. The CDR3 sequence is CASSLLKSAEAFF. The DNA of the CDR3 is TGTGCCAGCAGCTTACTTAAATCGGCTGAAGCTTTCTTT.